This entry is about one T cell receptor (beta chain). The method was immunoSEQ multiplex PCR; TCRdb's version includes in-frame clones alone and lacks a portion of them. Of about 140,000 clones in the sample, about 90% were seen once. CDR3 length: 15 residues. CDR1 is SGHRS and CDR2 is YFSETQ in the germline V gene. Germline trimming cut 5 bases from V and 5 bases from J; bases unmatched to any gene: 9. The data were taken from a study of control samples from healthy donors and cancer patients. Sequences were obtained from blood. The clonotype originates from a man aged 18 to 35 in good health. The chain links TRBV5-1 to TRBJ1-1; 10 nucleotides align to TRBD1. This chain's CDR3 is CASRLTGTGDTEAFF. The CDR3 DNA sequence: TGCGCCAGCAGGTTGACCGGGACAGGGGATACTGAAGCTTTCTTT.